These T cell receptor beta chains were read from a single sample in a study of T cells expressing NK-cell markers. TCRdb re-called the 5' RACE reads and gives one entry per CDR3 protein, without DNA. The table for this sample gives around 280,000 distinct CDR3 sequences. Material: blood T cells: a sorted CD56 or NKG2C T cell subset, CD4+ or CD8+ T cells, or bulk PBMC T cells (not recorded which). These receptors all stem from a man between 18 and 35 years old in good health. The CDR3 runs from the conserved cysteine through the conserved F or W.

v_call	j_call	cdr3_aa
TRBV4-3	TRBJ2-4	CASSQHAQGGLAKNIQYF
TRBV9	TRBJ1-1	CASSPLPGGLNTEAFF
TRBV5-6	TRBJ2-7	CASSLRAGIMYEQYF
TRBV12-3/TRBV12-4	TRBJ1-5	CASSLSPTDLGPFSNQPQHF
TRBV4-2	TRBJ2-1	CASSPGAAGDSEQFF
TRBV24-1	TRBJ2-6	CATRPAQGLGANVLTF
TRBV20-1	TRBJ2-5	CSARMSGHPRQETQYF
TRBV19	TRBJ2-3	CASSSSGSPPDTQYF
TRBV30	TRBJ2-7	CAWGLAGGGEQYF
TRBV7-9	TRBJ1-5	CASSETTGSGNQPQHF
TRBV12-3/TRBV12-4	TRBJ2-1	CASSFRTRGSYNEQFF
TRBV7-9	TRBJ2-5	CASSVGQTGTETQYF
TRBV7-9	TRBJ1-6	CASSLGLPGDSPLHF
TRBV19	TRBJ1-2	CASSTSGTNYGYTF
TRBV7-2	TRBJ2-2	CASSPRGSGRLKGELFF
TRBV12-3/TRBV12-4	TRBJ2-2	CASSPMGGSFAGELFF
TRBV6-1	TRBJ2-7	CASSRTSGFYEQYF
TRBV3-1	TRBJ2-5	CASSQDSSGRAPQYF
TRBV6-1	TRBJ1-2	CASSETQQGHGYTF
TRBV12-3/TRBV12-4	TRBJ2-1	CASSPGQGIGTEQFF
TRBV7-2	TRBJ2-3	CASSLVRGGDTQYF
TRBV5-1	TRBJ2-5	CASRTGMLDQETQYF
TRBV4-3	TRBJ2-1	CASSQAPAGGDNEQFF
TRBV12-3/TRBV12-4	TRBJ2-3	CASNPTVGDTQYF
TRBV10-3	TRBJ2-5	CAISSASGRDHQETQYF
TRBV12-3/TRBV12-4	TRBJ2-4	CASSGGQVPGGDIQYF
TRBV6-5	TRBJ2-1	CASSYSTASGSLYNEQFF
TRBV5-1	TRBJ2-6	CASSFYVGSGANVLTF
TRBV6-2/TRBV6-3	TRBJ2-7	CASSYMGVGEQYF
TRBV20-1	TRBJ1-1	CSARSTKNTEAFF
TRBV7-2	TRBJ2-7	CASNDPHGLAGNEQYF
TRBV2	TRBJ2-3	CASSALGYTDTQYF